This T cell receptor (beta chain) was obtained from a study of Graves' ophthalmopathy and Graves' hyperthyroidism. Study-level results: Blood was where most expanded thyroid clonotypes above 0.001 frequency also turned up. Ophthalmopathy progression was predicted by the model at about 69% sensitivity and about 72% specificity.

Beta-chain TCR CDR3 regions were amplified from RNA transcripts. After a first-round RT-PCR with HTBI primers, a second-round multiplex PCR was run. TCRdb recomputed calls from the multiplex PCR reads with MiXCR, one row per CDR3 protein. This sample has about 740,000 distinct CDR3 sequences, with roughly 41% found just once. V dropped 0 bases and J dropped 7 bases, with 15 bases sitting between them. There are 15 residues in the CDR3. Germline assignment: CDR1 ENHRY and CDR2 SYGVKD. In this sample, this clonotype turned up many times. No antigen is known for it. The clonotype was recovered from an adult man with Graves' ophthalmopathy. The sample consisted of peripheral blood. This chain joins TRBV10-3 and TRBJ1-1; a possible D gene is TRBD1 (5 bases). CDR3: CAISESWGEDLEAFF. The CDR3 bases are TGTGCCATCAGTGAGTCCTGGGGCGAAGACCTTGAAGCTTTCTTT.